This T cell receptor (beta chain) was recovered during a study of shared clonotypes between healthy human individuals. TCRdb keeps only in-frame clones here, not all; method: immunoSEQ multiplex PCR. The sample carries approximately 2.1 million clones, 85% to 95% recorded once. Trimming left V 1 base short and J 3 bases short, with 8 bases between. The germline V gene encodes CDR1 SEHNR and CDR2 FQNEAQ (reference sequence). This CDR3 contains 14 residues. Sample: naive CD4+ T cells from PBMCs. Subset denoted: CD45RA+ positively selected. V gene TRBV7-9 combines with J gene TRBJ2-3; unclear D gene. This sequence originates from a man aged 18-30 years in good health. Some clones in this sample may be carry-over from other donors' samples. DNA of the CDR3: TGTGCCAGCAGCTTAGAAGGTACGACAGATACGCAGTATTTT. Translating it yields CASSLEGTTDTQYF. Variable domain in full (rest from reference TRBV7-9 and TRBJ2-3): DTGVSQNPRHKITKRGQNVTFRCDPISEHNRLYWYRQTLGQGPEFLTYFQNEAQLEKSRLLSDRFSAERPKGSFSTLEIQRTEQGDSAMYLCASSLEGTTDTQYFGPGTRLTVL.